This record concerns one T cell receptor (beta chain) sequence. The count of this clone is one. Its antigen is currently not known. Base-call qualities are not available, and no considerably larger clone is one nucleotide away. The collaborating institutions used their own protocols to collect whole blood in K2EDTA tubes. For TCRbeta analysis, collaborators shipped samples in one of three forms: frozen whole blood, isolated PBMCs, or DNA extracted from either of those sample types. The entry originates in a study of blood T cell repertoires in COVID-19 (dated by TCRdb to the early 2020s). Broadly, across the study: The collaborator samples originated in the United States, Italy and Spain and spanned the acute and convalescent phases of COVID-19. The sample metadata nearly always contained a de-identified subject ID, COVID-19 status, age in years and sex. The samples were drawn from two sources: the first 160 participants of the ongoing ImmuneRACE study, and 1,254 subjects contributed by 6 global collaborators. Where HLA class I and class II types were available, the types were taken from metadata supplied by the sample provider, not from assay-based typing. Deeply sampled blood TCRbeta repertoires from subjects exposed to, actively infected with, or recovered from COVID-19 were included in the dataset. The repertoires were released in a freely available public database meant as a resource for research on the immune response to SARS-CoV-2. The prospective study material was composed of cDNA or gDNA derived from T cells, B-cell-depleted T cells, or PBMCs.

The paper as a whole reports these results and caveats: The amount of clinical and demographic metadata varied by source and participant and was provided uncurated.

The immunoSEQ Assay, a bias-controlled multiplex PCR, was used to amplify TCRbeta CDR3 regions from genomic DNA. The authors processed their data as follows. The number of nucleated cells in each sample was estimated from the amplification of reference gene primers within the assay. Sequence reads were collapsed and filtered to measure the absolute abundance of every unique TCRbeta CDR3 rearrangement. Productive Simpson clonality was computed per sample as the square root of Simpson's diversity index over productive rearrangements. Drawn from immuneACCESS, this table holds only the in-frame rearrangements with V and J called that TCRdb kept. Clones are partly lost; checked studies trace under half to an unresolved V gene and leave the rest unexplained. That table furnishes V, J and clone size, whereas the DNA furnished D and trimming. The sample includes over 200,000 clones, with roughly 90% observed a single time. The ten most abundant clones make up 1.5% to 2% of the sample.

The source is a man aged 35-49 years with active or convalescent COVID-19. Sequences were obtained from peripheral blood.

The sequenced DNA is TGTGCCAGCAGTTTAGACAGGGTAAAGCCCCAGCATTTT. Translation gives CASSLDRVKPQHF. This chain is built from TRBV28 and TRBJ1-5, with 7 bases aligning to TRBD1. In the germline V gene, CDR1 corresponds to MDHEN and CDR2 to SYDVKM. The CDR3 measures 13 amino acids from cysteine to phenylalanine. The sequence is cut down to CDR3 DNA, 39 bases in frame from base 1. V is pruned by 2 bases and J by 8 bases, leaving 3 bases of the junction without a gene match.